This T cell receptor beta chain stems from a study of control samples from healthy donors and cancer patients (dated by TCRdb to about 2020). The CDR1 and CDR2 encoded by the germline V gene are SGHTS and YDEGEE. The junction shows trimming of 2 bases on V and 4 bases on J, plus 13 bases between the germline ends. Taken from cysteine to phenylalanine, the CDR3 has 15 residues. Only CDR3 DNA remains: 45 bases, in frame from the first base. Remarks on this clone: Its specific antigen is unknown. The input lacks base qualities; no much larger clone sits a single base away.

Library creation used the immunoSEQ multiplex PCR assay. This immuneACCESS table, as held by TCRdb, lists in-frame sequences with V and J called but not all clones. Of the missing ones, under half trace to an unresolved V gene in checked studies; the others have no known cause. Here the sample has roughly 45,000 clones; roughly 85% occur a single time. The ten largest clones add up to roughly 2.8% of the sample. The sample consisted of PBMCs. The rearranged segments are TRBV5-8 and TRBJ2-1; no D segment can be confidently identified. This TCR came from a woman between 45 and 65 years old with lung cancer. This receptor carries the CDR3 CASSFYGRPYNEQFF. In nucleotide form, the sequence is TGTGCCAGCAGCTTTTATGGTCGACCTTACAATGAGCAGTTCTTC.